The 26 T cell receptor beta chains presented below share a single source sample, sequenced in a study of T-cell reconstitution after alpha-beta-depleted transplantation in children. During its preparation, the TCRbeta library received unique molecular identifiers. TCRdb analysed the PCR reads with MiXCR anew, one entry per CDR3 protein. This table holds some 500,000 distinct CDR3 sequences, approximately 20% found once. The specimen was PBMCs from the stem cell graft donor, collected from the stem cell graft. These receptors all stem from a human donor who donated a stem cell graft to a child with acute lymphoblastic leukemia.

This clonotype was seen only a few times. The chain combines TRBV12-3 or TRBV12-4 with TRBJ2-1; TRBD2 matches 8 bases. The CDR3 has 21 residues. The ends lost 4 bases at V and 0 bases at J; junction bases unmatched: 20. CDR3 in amino acids: CASSWGLVGVGLGISYNEQFF. Written as DNA, the CDR3 is TGTGCCAGCAGTTGGGGACTAGTCGGTGTTGGTCTGGGGATCTCCTACAATGAGCAGTTCTTC.

This rearrangement joins TRBV5-1 to TRBJ2-7; 10 bases match TRBD1. In germline, CDR1 is SGHRS, CDR2 YFSETQ. The CDR3 is 15 amino acids. With V trimmed by 4 bases and J by 0 bases, 4 bases remained unmatched. This CDR3 reads CASSPRTGGSYEQYF. The CDR3 nucleotides read TGCGCCAGCAGCCCCCGGACAGGGGGCTCCTACGAGCAGTACTTC.

The chain uses TRBV20-1 and TRBJ1-6; the D is unclear. This CDR3 contains 13 residues. From germline, CDR1 is DFQATT and CDR2 SNEGSKA (reference sequence). V was trimmed by 6 bases and J by 7 bases, leaving 13 bases between them. CDR3 nucleotide sequence: TGCAGTGCAAACCGGCAGTGGAATTCACCCCTCCACTTT. Residues: CSANRQWNSPLHF.

This chain connects TRBV27 to TRBJ2-1; D uncertain. The CDR3 is made up of 14 amino acids. The germline CDR1 and CDR2 sequences are MNHEY and SMNVEV (reference sequence). The germline V and J ends were trimmed by 1 base and 0 bases, with 4 bases remaining between them. The CDR3 DNA is TGTGCCAGCAGTTTATATTACTCCTACAATGAGCAGTTCTTC. Encoded protein: CASSLYYSYNEQFF.

This clonotype has a count of ten or more. The rearrangement links TRBV6-1 to TRBJ1-1, with D unresolved. Per the germline V gene, CDR1 is MNHNS and CDR2 is SASEGT. V lost 0 bases, J lost 3 bases, and 14 bases lay in between. There are 16 residues in the CDR3. In nucleotides, the CDR3 is TGTGCCAGCAGTGAAGCGGCGGGAGAGAGAGACACTGAAGCTTTCTTT. Its protein product is CASSEAAGERDTEAFF.

This clonotype was seen a few times. The V and J genes are TRBV30 and TRBJ2-1; 14 positions match TRBD2. The CDR3 is 13 amino acids. Germline CDR1 reads GTSNPN; CDR2 reads SVGIG (reference sequence). V trimming: 4 bases; J trimming: 13 bases; junction bases outside the gene matches: 6. The CDR3 region is CAWNPGLAGDQFF. Here the CDR3 DNA reads TGTGCCTGGAATCCGGGACTAGCGGGGGATCAGTTCTTC.

Only a few counts were recorded for this clonotype. The chain couples TRBV18 to TRBJ1-1, with 9 positions matching TRBD1. V shed 2 bases, J shed 4 bases, and the junction held 5 bases outside the gene matches. The CDR3 consists of 15 residues. The germline gives CDR1 KGHSH, CDR2 LQKENI. The CDR3 region has the DNA TGTGCCAGCTCACCATCTGACAGGGGGTCCACTGAAGCTTTCTTT. As protein: CASSPSDRGSTEAFF.

This clonotype was observed a few times. The V gene is TRBV29-1, the J gene TRBJ1-3, with 7 bases aligning to TRBD1. There are 15 residues in the CDR3. The germline gives CDR1 SQVTM, CDR2 ANQGSEA. With 6 bases clipped from V and 0 bases from J, the junction kept 8 bases outside the gene matches. The CDR3 nucleotides read TGCAGCGTCCTCGTTAGGGGGCTCTCTGGAAACACCATATATTTT. This gives the protein CSVLVRGLSGNTIYF.

This clonotype was counted between two and nine times. DNA for the CDR3: TGCGCCAGCAGCCAAGATGGCTCTATCGGTGAAAAACTGTTTTTT. Residues: CASSQDGSIGEKLFF. V usage is TRBV4-1 and J usage is TRBJ1-4, with no clear D. Trimming left V 0 bases short and J 7 bases short, with 12 bases between. The CDR3 length is 15 residues. Germline CDR1 MGHRA, CDR2 YSYEKL.

The chain joins TRBV10-3 to TRBJ2-3; no clear D gene. CDR1 ENHRY and CDR2 SYGVKD come from the germline V gene. V lost 0 bases and J lost 3, with 10 bases in between. The CDR3 has 15 residues. The CDR3 region has the DNA TGTGCCATCAGTGAGTCAACAGCGAGTACAGATACGCAGTATTTT. Protein: CAISESTASTDTQYF.

This clonotype was seen more than once but under ten times. V is TRBV27 and J is TRBJ1-2, with 8 bases fitting TRBD1. CDR1 and CDR2 (germline): MNHEY, SMNVEV (reference sequence). V lost 6 bases to trimming and J lost 7 bases; unmatched junction nucleotides: 13. The CDR3 spans 15 residues. For the CDR3, the DNA is TGTGCCAGCAGCTCCCCCGGACAGGGCTTAGGTGGCTACACCTTC. Encoded protein: CASSSPGQGLGGYTF.

The chain couples TRBV5-1 to TRBJ1-1; TRBD1 is a possible D gene (5 bases). Germline loops: CDR1 SGHRS, CDR2 YFSETQ. V was shortened by 4 bases and J by 7 bases, with 11 bases between the two germline ends. The CDR3 runs to 12 residues. This chain's CDR3 is CASSASGLEAFF. As DNA, the CDR3 is TGCGCCAGCAGCGCGTCGGGGCTTGAAGCTTTCTTT. The whole variable domain, remainder taken from reference TRBV5-1 and TRBJ1-1, is KAGVTQTPRYLIKTRGQQVTLSCSPISGHRSVSWYQQTPGQGLQFLFEYFSETQRNKGNFPGRFSGRQFSNSRSEMNVSTLELGDSALYLCASSASGLEAFFGQGTRLTVV.

The chain is built from TRBV20-1 and TRBJ2-3; weak D call: TRBD1 (5 bases). CDR3 length: 11 residues. CDR1 and CDR2 (germline): DFQATT, SNEGSKA (reference sequence). V dropped 6 bases and J dropped 6 bases, with 10 bases sitting between them. CDR3: CSATDSDTQYF. In nucleotides, the CDR3 is TGCAGTGCGACAGATTCGGATACGCAGTATTTT.

In its sample, this clonotype was seen a few times. The chain links TRBV7-8 to TRBJ2-1, with TRBD2 matching 8 bases. Germline V gives CDR1 SGHVS, CDR2 FQNEAQ. CDR3 length: 15 residues. The trim removed 5 bases at V and 4 bases at J, leaving 7 bases unmatched. The CDR3 loop is CASSLDRGRYNEQFF. CDR3 nucleotide sequence: TGTGCCAGCAGCCTTGATCGCGGGAGGTACAATGAGCAGTTCTTC.

This rearrangement joins TRBV9 to TRBJ2-4, with a possible D match to TRBD1 (6 bases). V was shortened by 0 bases and J by 6 bases, with 10 bases between the two germline ends. Germline V CDR1 and CDR2: SGDLS, YYNGEE. The CDR3 is 14 residues long. The CDR3 sequence is CASSVGGGLNIQYF. DNA for the CDR3: TGTGCCAGCAGCGTAGGAGGGGGTCTAAACATTCAGTACTTC.

V gene TRBV27 combines with J gene TRBJ1-2; possible D gene TRBD1, 6 bases. V lost 2 bases, J lost 6 bases, and 10 bases lay in between. CDR1 MNHEY and CDR2 SMNVEV come from the germline V gene (reference sequence). There are 13 residues in the CDR3. CDR3 sequence: CASSLQGLHGYTF. The CDR3 DNA reads as TGTGCCAGCAGTTTACAGGGGCTGCATGGCTACACCTTC.

The chain uses TRBV14 and TRBJ2-2, with 9 bases aligning to TRBD1. Trimming at V came to 5 bases and at J to 0 bases, leaving 16 bases not matched to a gene. The germline V gene has CDR1 SGHDN and CDR2 FVKESK. The CDR3 covers 20 residues. The CDR3 region is CASSKNRDREKKANTGELFF. The DNA of the CDR3 is TGTGCCAGCAGCAAGAACCGGGACAGGGAAAAAAAGGCGAACACCGGGGAGCTGTTTTTT.

This chain connects TRBV27 to TRBJ1-2; D gene unclear. This CDR3 has 14 residues. Trimming removed 0 bases at V and 3 bases at J, with 8 bases between. CDR1 is MNHEY, CDR2 SMNVEV, per germline (reference sequence). The CDR3 region has the DNA TGTGCCAGCAGTTTATCGGCCACGTACTATGGCTACACCTTC. Protein: CASSLSATYYGYTF.

This clonotype was seen a handful of times. The chain uses TRBV5-1 and TRBJ2-3, with D hard to call. Trimming removed 7 bases at V and 5 bases at J, with 8 bases between. The CDR3 is 11 amino acids. Per germline, CDR1 SGHRS and CDR2 YFSETQ. The CDR3 reads CASVKGDTQYF. As DNA, the CDR3 is TGCGCCAGCGTCAAAGGAGATACGCAGTATTTT.

This clonotype has only a few counts. The gene calls are TRBV9 and TRBJ1-3; D gene uncertain. This CDR3 is built from 15 residues. In germline, CDR1 is SGDLS, CDR2 YYNGEE. V was shortened by 0 bases and J by 1 base, with 8 bases between the two germline ends. The DNA for the CDR3 is TGTGCCAGCAGCGTAGGGCCCGGATCTGGAAACACCATATATTTT. As protein: CASSVGPGSGNTIYF.

The chain couples TRBV6-1 to TRBJ2-1; 11 bases align to TRBD2. From germline, CDR1 is MNHNS and CDR2 SASEGT. The CDR3 has 15 amino acids. The junction had 12 bases not matched to a gene; V was cut back by 5 bases and J by 12 bases. In nucleotides, the CDR3 is TGTGCCAGCAGTCTCCTAGCGGGAGGCTCGATTGGGCAGTTCTTC. Its protein product is CASSLLAGGSIGQFF.

The chain is built from TRBV12-3 or TRBV12-4 and TRBJ2-1, with 7 nucleotides matching TRBD2. CDR3 length equals 15 residues. J lost 2 bases, V lost 7 bases, and 8 bases had no gene match. CDR3 residues: CASTDRDYPYNEQFF. CDR3 coding DNA: TGTGCCAGCACCGACCGGGACTACCCCTACAATGAGCAGTTCTTC.

This clonotype has only a few counts. V and J are TRBV5-1 and TRBJ1-2; 7 bases match TRBD1. Losses at the gene ends were 0 bases for V and 3 bases for J; bases not matched to a gene: 5. Germline V gene lookup returns CDR1 SGHRS and CDR2 YFSETQ. The CDR3 extends over 15 amino acids. CDR3 DNA: TGCGCCAGCAGCTTGGCCCCACAGGGGCACTATGGCTACACCTTC. This gives the protein CASSLAPQGHYGYTF.

The V gene is TRBV15, the J gene TRBJ2-4, with D possibly being TRBD1 (6 bases). The CDR3 is made up of 15 amino acids. Per the germline V gene, CDR1 is LNHNV and CDR2 is YYDKDF (reference sequence). The V gene lost 3 bases and the J gene lost 3 bases, with 12 bases spanning the gap. In nucleotides, the CDR3 is TGTGCCACCAGCAGGGACAGAAATATCAAAAACATTCAGTACTTC. This translates into CATSRDRNIKNIQYF.

In its sample, this clonotype was seen a few times. Sequence at one end of the junction differs from germline and may be a read error. This chain links TRBV6-5 with TRBJ2-7; weak D call: TRBD2 (6 bases). The CDR3 is 16 amino acids. CDR1 is MNHEY and CDR2 is SVGAGI in the germline V gene. The CDR3 reads CASSYWEAAGHPEHYF. CDR3 nucleotide sequence: TGTGCCAGCAGTTACTGGGAGGCCGCTGGTCATCCGGAGCACTACTTC.

This clonotype was picked up many times. The CDR3 DNA sequence: TGCAGTGCTAGAACTAGCGGGAGGGGATACGAGCAGTACTTC. This encodes CSARTSGRGYEQYF. The J gene is TRBJ2-7, the V gene TRBV20-1, with 13 bases identical to TRBD2. There are 14 residues in the CDR3. J lost 4 bases, V lost 2 bases, and 2 bases had no gene match. Germline V gene data show CDR1 as DFQATT and CDR2 as SNEGSKA (reference sequence).